This T cell receptor (beta chain) stems from a study of beta chain features in type 1 diabetes. All of the sorted populations showed purity greater than 95%. A word on this clone: Its antigen is unidentified.

Study-wide points: Type 1 diabetes patients had VDJ junctions that carried fewer insertions and more deletions. Shorter TCRB CDR3s, moderately but significantly so, were found in Type 1 diabetes patients in all four CD4+ subsets.

The V segment lost 3 bases and the J segment 2 bases; nucleotides outside the gene matches: 7. The CDR3 runs 15 residues. Germline V gene lookup returns CDR1 SGDLS and CDR2 YYNGEE. The investigators reverse transcribed all of the isolated RNA, so they sequenced expressed TCRB transcripts. Assay used: immunoSEQ multiplex PCR; TCRdb lists only in-frame clones, some missing. The data contain 100,000 to 150,000 clones, about 10% of them seen just once; the ten biggest clones take up 0.7% to 0.85%. The chain is built from TRBV9 and TRBJ2-7, with TRBD2 identical over 8 bases. Source material: central memory CD4+ T cells from blood. The sequence was collected from a man aged 25-45 years with type 1 diabetes. CDR3 nucleotide sequence: TGTGCCAGCAGCGCTCATGGAGCGGGGGCCTACGAGCAGTACTTC. It encodes CASSAHGAGAYEQYF.